Listed here are 27 T cell receptor beta chains from one sample, sequenced in a study of T cell clones after liver transplantation. The table came from immunoSEQ multiplex PCR; TCRdb's copy has only in-frame clones and leaves some out. Of 93,000 or so clones listed, approximately 79% are singletons. The sequencing here drew on CD4+ T cells from blood, taken 45 to 50 months after liver transplant. These receptors were taken from a human patient who received a liver transplant. The T cells may come from the graft donor.

The chain uses TRBV27 and TRBJ2-3; no reliable D call. The CDR3 loop spans 13 amino acids. Germline CDR1 reads MNHEY; CDR2 reads SMNVEV (reference sequence). V dropped 5 bases and J dropped 5 bases, with 11 bases sitting between them. As DNA, the CDR3 is TGTGCCAGCAGTCGCATATTTCAAGATACGCAGTATTTT. As protein: CASSRIFQDTQYF.

CDR3 DNA: TGTGCCAGCAGCTACGATACAGGGTTTGGGCGTCAGTTCTTC. As protein: CASSYDTGFGRQFF. The gene calls are TRBV14 and TRBJ2-1, with D perhaps matching TRBD1 (6 bases). Trimming pared 5 bases from V and 13 bases from J, leaving 21 bases between. Germline CDR1 and CDR2: SGHDN and FVKESK. This CDR3 comprises 14 residues.

CDR3 loop: CASSVAYSTNEQFF. CDR3 in DNA: TGTGCCAGCAGCGTAGCTTATTCCACCAATGAGCAGTTCTTC. The chain has TRBV9 and TRBJ2-1; D call uncertain. V lost 0 bases and J lost 6, with 10 bases in between. This CDR3 has 14 residues. Germline V gene lookup returns CDR1 SGDLS and CDR2 YYNGEE. Complete variable domain (other parts from reference TRBV9 and TRBJ2-1): DSGVTQTPKHLITATGQRVTLRCSPRSGDLSVYWYQQSLDQGLQFLIQYYNGEERAKGNILERFSAQQFPDLHSELNLSSLELGDSALYFCASSVAYSTNEQFFGPGTRLTVL.

The chain links TRBV18 to TRBJ1-5; TRBD1 aligns across 7 bases. J was trimmed by 3 bases and V by 3 bases; bases with no gene match: 5. The germline V gene encodes CDR1 KGHSH and CDR2 LQKENI. The CDR3 totals 15 residues. The CDR3 region has the DNA TGTGCCAGCTCACCTCGGACAGGTATCAATCAGCCCCAGCATTTT. Translation gives CASSPRTGINQPQHF.

This clone showed up just once. This chain's CDR3 is CASSLPGGPGNEQFF. The CDR3 region has the DNA TGTGCCAGCAGCTTACCGGGGGGGCCTGGAAATGAGCAGTTCTTC. V is TRBV13 and J is TRBJ2-1; TRBD2 aligns across 8 bases. The V gene's germline CDR1 is PRHDT and CDR2 FYEKMQ (reference sequence). V lost 2 bases and J lost 7; bases outside the gene matches: 7. CDR3 size: 15 residues.

A few counts support this clone. This chain uses TRBV9 with TRBJ2-2; 13 nucleotides align to TRBD2. V lost 4 bases, J lost 4 bases, and 4 bases stayed unmatched. The CDR3 has 16 amino acids. Germline V lookup: CDR1 SGDLS, CDR2 YYNGEE. This CDR3 is CASSLRLAGGTGELFF. CDR3 coding DNA: TGTGCCAGCAGCCTACGACTAGCGGGAGGCACCGGGGAGCTGTTTTTT.

The chain has TRBV9 and TRBJ2-1; maybe TRBD1 (7 bases). From germline, CDR1 is SGDLS and CDR2 YYNGEE. The CDR3 consists of 13 residues. V was pared by 0 bases and J by 12 bases, with 13 bases between. The CDR3 DNA reads as TGTGCCAGCAGCGTAGGACAGGGCGGGATGCAGTTCTTC. This codes for CASSVGQGGMQFF.

The chain carries TRBV7-9 and TRBJ2-7; perhaps TRBD1 as D (5 bases). This CDR3 comprises 15 residues. The germline gives CDR1 SEHNR, CDR2 FQNEAQ (reference sequence). Trimming removed 2 bases from V and 4 bases from J, with 15 bases in between. The CDR3 DNA follows: TGTGCCAGCAGCTTAACTGGCAGGGAAGGGTACGAGCAGTACTTC. It translates to CASSLTGREGYEQYF.

This clone was counted a few times. V and J are TRBV7-9 and TRBJ2-3; D might be TRBD2 (5 bases). Trimming stripped 5 bases from V and 2 bases from J, with 11 bases between. The CDR3 extends over 14 amino acids. Germline V gene sequence: CDR1 SEHNR, CDR2 FQNEAQ (reference sequence). The CDR3 coding sequence is TGTGCCAGCAGCGCGGGTTACCACACAGATACGCAGTATTTT. It yields the protein CASSAGYHTDTQYF.

This chain joins TRBV28 and TRBJ2-1; tentatively, D is TRBD2 (7 bases). The CDR3 runs to 14 residues. In germline, CDR1 is MDHEN, CDR2 SYDVKM. Between the trimmed V and J ends, which lost 6 bases and 7 bases, there was a span of 16 bases. CDR3 bases: TGTGCCAGCAGGGGGGACAAGGGAGGGAATGAGCAGTTCTTC. It encodes CASRGDKGGNEQFF.

The chain employs TRBV5-4 and TRBJ2-5; TRBD1 matches 8 bases. V shed 2 bases, J shed 3 bases, and the junction held 3 bases outside the gene matches. Germline values: CDR1 SGHNT, CDR2 YYREEE (reference sequence). The CDR3 has 14 amino acids. CDR3 amino acids: CASSFTGGEETQYF. CDR3 nucleotides: TGTGCCAGCAGCTTCACAGGGGGAGAAGAGACCCAGTACTTC.

The J gene is TRBJ1-4, the V gene TRBV7-2; 7 bases align to TRBD1. V shed 3 bases and J 4 bases; nucleotides not matched to a gene: 5. The CDR3 is 15 residues long. CDR1 SGHTA and CDR2 FQGNSA come from the germline V gene. The DNA for the CDR3 is TGTGCCAGCAGCTTGACAGGGTTCAGTAATGAAAAACTGTTTTTT. It translates to CASSLTGFSNEKLFF.

V and J are TRBV21-1 and TRBJ2-4. TRBV21-1 is a documented pseudogene. The CDR3 covers 15 residues. The CDR3 reads CASSKRAVAKNIQYF. The CDR3 DNA reads TGTGCCAGCAGCAAAAGGGCGGTAGCCAAAAACATTCAGTACTTC.

The chain uses TRBV27 and TRBJ2-1; D may correspond to TRBD1 or TRBD2 (5 bases each). The germline V gene has CDR1 MNHEY and CDR2 SMNVEV (reference sequence). The CDR3 covers 16 residues. The V end was cut by 6 bases, the J end by 0 bases, with 15 bases between. This CDR3 is CASRGVRASSYNEQFF. The CDR3 nucleotides read TGTGCCAGCAGGGGGGTGCGGGCCAGCTCCTACAATGAGCAGTTCTTC.

The V gene is TRBV6-6, the J gene TRBJ1-2, with D possibly being TRBD1 (5 bases). In germline, CDR1 is MNHNY, CDR2 SVGAGI (reference sequence). Trimming pared 6 bases from V and 4 bases from J, leaving 15 bases between. The CDR3 contains 14 residues. The CDR3 protein is CASSDPSGGYGYTF. CDR3 DNA: TGTGCCAGCAGCGATCCCTCGGGGGGCTATGGCTACACCTTC.

The rearrangement uses TRBV28 and TRBJ2-3; the D gene could be TRBD1 or TRBD2 (5 bases each). Germline V lookup: CDR1 MDHEN, CDR2 SYDVKM. V was clipped by 1 base and J by 1 base, with 6 bases between them. CDR3 length equals 14 residues. The CDR3, as DNA: TGTGCCAGCAGTTTATTGGGGGGCACAGATACGCAGTATTTT. Translating gives CASSLLGGTDTQYF.

The gene calls are TRBV19 and TRBJ1-6, with a possible D match to TRBD1 (5 bases). Germline V lookup: CDR1 LNHDA, CDR2 SQIVND (reference sequence). The germline V and J ends were trimmed by 5 bases and 7 bases, with 21 bases remaining between them. The CDR3 sequence is 17 residues long. The CDR3 DNA sequence: TGTGCCAGTAGTCCTCTGGGCCTCCAGGGCGGGAATTCACCCCTCCACTTT. It translates to CASSPLGLQGGNSPLHF.

This clone was counted a single time. The chain carries TRBV2 and TRBJ1-1, with a tentative D call TRBD1 (6 bases). The CDR3 sequence is 15 residues long. Germline V CDR1 and CDR2: SNHLY, FYNNEI. V was shortened by 5 bases and J by 2 bases, with 15 bases between the two germline ends. CDR3 in amino acids: CASSTGFWGNTEAFF. DNA for the CDR3: TGTGCCAGCAGTACAGGGTTTTGGGGAAACACTGAAGCTTTCTTT.

The chain combines TRBV7-3 with TRBJ1-3, with a weak D call TRBD1 (5 bases). CDR1 and CDR2 (germline): SGHTA, FQGTGA. V dropped 0 bases and J dropped 4 bases, with 13 bases sitting between them. The CDR3 consists of 16 residues. The DNA of the CDR3 is TGTGCCAGCAGCTTAACCCCAGGGTTCTCCGGAAACACCATATATTTT. Translating gives CASSLTPGFSGNTIYF.

This chain connects TRBV28 to TRBJ2-1; 11 nucleotides agree with TRBD2. From germline, CDR1 is MDHEN and CDR2 SYDVKM. This CDR3 has 16 residues. After removal of 7 bases from V and 6 bases from J, the junction contained 11 bases not matched to a gene. CDR3 in amino acids: CASTPRKGTSGNEQFF. CDR3 DNA sequence: TGTGCCAGCACCCCCCGGAAGGGGACTAGCGGCAATGAGCAGTTCTTC.

The genes are TRBV19 and TRBJ1-4, with 8 bases fitting TRBD1. The length of the CDR3 is 15 residues. J lost 8 bases, V lost 10 bases, and 15 bases had no gene match. CDR1 is LNHDA, CDR2 SQIVND, per germline (reference sequence). In DNA form, the CDR3 reads TGTGCCACCTCAGACCCCGGGACAGGTAGCGAAAAACTGTTTTTT. This sequence encodes CATSDPGTGSEKLFF.

CDR3 coding DNA: TGTGCCAGCAGCACTCGGTGGCCACGGACAGACATACCCACTGGCTACACCTTC. Its translation: CASSTRWPRTDIPTGYTF. The V and J genes are TRBV13 and TRBJ1-2, with a tentative D call TRBD1 (6 bases). The V end was cut by 5 bases, the J end by 7 bases, with 29 bases between. The CDR3 has 18 amino acids. CDR1 is PRHDT, CDR2 FYEKMQ, per germline (reference sequence).

This chain uses TRBV11-2 with TRBJ1-2; perhaps TRBD1 as D (5 bases). Trimming cost V 5 bases and J 1 base, with 17 bases left between them. This CDR3 region has 16 residues. CDR1 is SGHAT and CDR2 is FQNNGV in the germline V gene. CDR3 protein: CASSPSPVGDNYGYTF. CDR3 DNA sequence: TGTGCCAGCAGCCCCTCCCCCGTAGGGGATAACTATGGCTACACCTTC.

V usage is TRBV25-1 and J usage is TRBJ2-5; 8 nucleotides line up with TRBD2. Germline V lookup: CDR1 MGHDK, CDR2 SYGVNS. V trimming: 6 bases; J trimming: 5 bases; junction bases outside the gene matches: 5. The CDR3 sequence is 13 residues long. The CDR3 region has the DNA TGTGCCAGCAGCCGGGGGGGGCAGGAGACCCAGTACTTC. Amino acid sequence: CASSRGGQETQYF.

The chain couples TRBV28 to TRBJ2-5; D is ambiguous. CDR3 length: 11 amino acids. The germline gives CDR1 MDHEN, CDR2 SYDVKM. The germline V and J ends were trimmed by 8 bases and 5 bases, with 9 bases remaining between them. The CDR3 loop reads CASAPGETQYF. The CDR3 DNA reads as TGTGCCAGCGCTCCTGGGGAGACCCAGTACTTC.

This rearrangement joins TRBV9 to TRBJ2-3; TRBD2 agrees at 8 bases. The CDR3 covers 17 residues. Unmatched junction bases numbered 13, after V lost 2 bases and J lost 5 bases. CDR1 is SGDLS, CDR2 YYNGEE, per germline. CDR3 bases: TGTGCCAGCAGCGTTGGAGGTAGCGGGACCGGCGTAGATACGCAGTATTTT. It is translated as CASSVGGSGTGVDTQYF.

The V call is TRBV5-1, the J call TRBJ1-2, with a tentative D call TRBD1 (5 bases). Looked up from germline, CDR1 is SGHRS and CDR2 is YFSETQ. This CDR3 is built from 13 residues. V lost 4 bases to trimming and J lost 4 bases, with 11 bases between them. In DNA form, the CDR3 reads TGCGCCAGCAGCCCGGGGGTAAGCTATGGCTACACCTTC. As protein: CASSPGVSYGYTF.